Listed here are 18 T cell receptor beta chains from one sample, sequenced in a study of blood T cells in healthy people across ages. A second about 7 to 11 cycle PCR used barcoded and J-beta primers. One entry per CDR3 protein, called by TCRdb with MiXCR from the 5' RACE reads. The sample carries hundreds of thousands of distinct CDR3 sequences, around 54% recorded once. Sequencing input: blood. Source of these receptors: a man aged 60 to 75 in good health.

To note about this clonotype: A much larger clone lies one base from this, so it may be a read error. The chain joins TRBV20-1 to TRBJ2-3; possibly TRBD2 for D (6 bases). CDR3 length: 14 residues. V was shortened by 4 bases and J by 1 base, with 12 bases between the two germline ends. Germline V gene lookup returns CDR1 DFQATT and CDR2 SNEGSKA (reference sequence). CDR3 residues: CSAMEGRGTDTQYF. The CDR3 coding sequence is TGCAGTGCTATGGAGGGAAGAGGCACAGATACGCAGTATTTT.

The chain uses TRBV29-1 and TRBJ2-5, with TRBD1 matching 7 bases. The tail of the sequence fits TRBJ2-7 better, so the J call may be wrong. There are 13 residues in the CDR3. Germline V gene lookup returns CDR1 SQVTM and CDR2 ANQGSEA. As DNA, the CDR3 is TGCAGCGTTGAAGACCAGGGGGTTGACGAGCAGTACTTC. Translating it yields CSVEDQGVDEQYF.

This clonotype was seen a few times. This CDR3 reads CSATGNNEQFF. Here the CDR3 DNA reads TGCAGTGCTACGGGGAACAATGAGCAGTTCTTC. The chain has TRBV20-1 and TRBJ2-1; D possibly corresponds to TRBD2 (5 bases). V lost 4 bases to trimming and J lost 5 bases, with 6 bases between them. Germline loops: CDR1 DFQATT, CDR2 SNEGSKA (reference sequence). CDR3 length equals 11 residues.

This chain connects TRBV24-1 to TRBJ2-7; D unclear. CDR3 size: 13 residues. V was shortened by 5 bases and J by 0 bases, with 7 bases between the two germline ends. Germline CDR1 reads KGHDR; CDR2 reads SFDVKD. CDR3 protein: CATSVYTSYEQYF. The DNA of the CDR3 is TGTGCCACCAGTGTTTACACCTCCTACGAGCAGTACTTC.

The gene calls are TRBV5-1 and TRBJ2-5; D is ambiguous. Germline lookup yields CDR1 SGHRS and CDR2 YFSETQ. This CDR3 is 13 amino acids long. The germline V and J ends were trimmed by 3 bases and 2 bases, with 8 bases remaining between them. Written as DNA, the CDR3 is TGCGCCAGCAGCTGGATGCCTCAAGAGACCCAGTACTTC. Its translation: CASSWMPQETQYF.

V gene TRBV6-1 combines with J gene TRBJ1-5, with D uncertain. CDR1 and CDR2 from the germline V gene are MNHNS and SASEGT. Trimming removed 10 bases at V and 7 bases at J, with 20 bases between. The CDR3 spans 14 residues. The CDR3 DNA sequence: TGTGCCACGGCTCCTTGGCCCGCGGGACAGCCCCAGCATTTT. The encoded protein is CATAPWPAGQPQHF.

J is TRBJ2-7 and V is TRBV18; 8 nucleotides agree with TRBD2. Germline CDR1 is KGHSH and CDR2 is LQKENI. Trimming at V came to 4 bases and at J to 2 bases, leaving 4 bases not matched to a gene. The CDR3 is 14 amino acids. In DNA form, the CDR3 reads TGTGCCAGCTCACTCCGGGGGGGAACCTACGAGCAGTACTTC. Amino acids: CASSLRGGTYEQYF.

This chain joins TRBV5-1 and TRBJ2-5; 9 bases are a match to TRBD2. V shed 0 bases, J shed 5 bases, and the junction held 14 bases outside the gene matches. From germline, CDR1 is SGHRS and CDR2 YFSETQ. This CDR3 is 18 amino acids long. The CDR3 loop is CASSLGPATPSGVETQYF. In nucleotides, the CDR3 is TGCGCCAGCAGCTTGGGGCCCGCTACACCTAGCGGGGTGGAGACCCAGTACTTC.

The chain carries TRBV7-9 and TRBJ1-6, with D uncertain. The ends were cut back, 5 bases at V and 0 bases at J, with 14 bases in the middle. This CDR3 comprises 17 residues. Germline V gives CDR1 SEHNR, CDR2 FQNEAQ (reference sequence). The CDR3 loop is CASSRTSSSSYNSPLHF. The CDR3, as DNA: TGTGCCAGCAGCCGAACGTCCTCGAGCTCCTATAATTCACCCCTCCACTTT. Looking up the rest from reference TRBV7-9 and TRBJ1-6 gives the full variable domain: DTGVSQNPRHKITKRGQNVTFRCDPISEHNRLYWYRQTLGQGPEFLTYFQNEAQLEKSRLLSDRFSAERPKGSFSTLEIQRTEQGDSAMYLCASSRTSSSSYNSPLHFGNGTRLTVT.

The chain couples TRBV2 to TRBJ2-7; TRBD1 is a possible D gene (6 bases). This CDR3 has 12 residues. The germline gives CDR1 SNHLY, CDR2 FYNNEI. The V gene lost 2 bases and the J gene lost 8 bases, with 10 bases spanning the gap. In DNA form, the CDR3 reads TGTGCCAGCAGTGAATTCAGGGGACAGCAGTACTTC. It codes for CASSEFRGQQYF.

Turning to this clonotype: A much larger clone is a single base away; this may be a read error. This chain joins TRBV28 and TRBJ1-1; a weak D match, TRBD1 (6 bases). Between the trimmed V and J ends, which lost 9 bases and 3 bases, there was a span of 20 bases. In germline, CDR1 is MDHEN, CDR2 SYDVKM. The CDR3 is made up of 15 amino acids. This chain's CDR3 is CASTGRIGLDTEAFF. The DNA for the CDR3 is TGTGCCAGTACAGGGAGGATTGGTCTTGACACTGAAGCTTTCTTT.

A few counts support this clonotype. The CDR3 sequence is CASAGGRAQETQYF. CDR3 in DNA: TGTGCCAGCGCCGGGGGTCGGGCCCAAGAGACCCAGTACTTC. The chain recombines TRBV6-6 with TRBJ2-5, with D possibly being TRBD2 (6 bases). The V end was cut by 8 bases, the J end by 1 base, with 14 bases between. The CDR3 spans 14 residues. Germline V gene lookup returns CDR1 MNHNY and CDR2 SVGAGI (reference sequence).

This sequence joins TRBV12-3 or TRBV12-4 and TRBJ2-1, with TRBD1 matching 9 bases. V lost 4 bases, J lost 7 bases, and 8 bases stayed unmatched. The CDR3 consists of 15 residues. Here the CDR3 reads CASSSTGGNWNEQFF. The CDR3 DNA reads TGTGCCAGCAGTTCTACAGGGGGCAACTGGAATGAGCAGTTCTTC.

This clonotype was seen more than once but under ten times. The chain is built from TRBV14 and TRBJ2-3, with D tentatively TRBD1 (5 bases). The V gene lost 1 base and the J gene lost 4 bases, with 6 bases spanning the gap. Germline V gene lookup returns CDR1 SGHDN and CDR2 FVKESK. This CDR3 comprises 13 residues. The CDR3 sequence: CASSQAGPDTQYF. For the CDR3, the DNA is TGTGCCAGCAGCCAAGCAGGGCCAGATACGCAGTATTTT.

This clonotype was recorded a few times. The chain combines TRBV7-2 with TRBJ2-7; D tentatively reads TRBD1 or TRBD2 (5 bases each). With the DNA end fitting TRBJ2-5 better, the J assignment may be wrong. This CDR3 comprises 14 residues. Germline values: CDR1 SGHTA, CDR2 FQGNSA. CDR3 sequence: CASSFMRGGETQYF. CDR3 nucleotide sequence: TGTGCCAGCAGCTTTATGAGGGGCGGGGAGACCCAGTACTTC.

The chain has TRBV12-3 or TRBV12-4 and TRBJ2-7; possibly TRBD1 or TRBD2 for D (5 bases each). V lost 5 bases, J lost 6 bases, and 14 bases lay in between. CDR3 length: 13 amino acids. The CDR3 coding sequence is TGTGCCAGCAGTGTATATGCAGGGACCGAGCAGTACTTC. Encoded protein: CASSVYAGTEQYF.

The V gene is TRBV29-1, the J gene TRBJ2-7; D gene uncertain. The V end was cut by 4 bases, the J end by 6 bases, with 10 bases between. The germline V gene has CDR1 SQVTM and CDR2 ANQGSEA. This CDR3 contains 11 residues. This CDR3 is CSVGEGFEQYF. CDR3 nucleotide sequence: TGCAGCGTTGGGGAAGGGTTCGAGCAGTACTTC.

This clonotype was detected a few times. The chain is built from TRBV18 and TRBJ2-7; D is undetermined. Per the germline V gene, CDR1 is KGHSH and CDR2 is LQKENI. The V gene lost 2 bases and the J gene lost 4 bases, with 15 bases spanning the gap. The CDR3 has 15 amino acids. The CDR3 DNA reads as TGTGCCAGCTCACCAGGGATGAACGGACGTTACGAGCAGTACTTC. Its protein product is CASSPGMNGRYEQYF.